What follows are 24 T cell receptor beta chains derived from one specimen sequenced in a study of Ad26.COV2.S vaccination and SARS-CoV-2 variants (dated by TCRdb to the early 2020s). Libraries were built with the immunoSEQ multiplex PCR assay. The immuneACCESS repertoire file appears here via TCRdb, limited to in-frame rearrangements. These files lack a portion of the clones; in checked studies, under half of the deficit traces to unresolved V genes, and the cause of the others is not known. The sample table lists roughly 300,000 clones, approximately 86% of them with a count of one. About 11% of the sample belongs to the ten largest clones. Read against the paper, the sample's treatment or condition label means: approximately 18 received Ad26.COV2.S at low or high dose, single or two shots; 5 received placebo; per-sample allocation not given. For vaccine and placebo recipients, the sequenced repertoires came from samples collected on day 63 after the first injection.

The source material was peripheral blood, sampled in a trial of Ad26.COV2.S vaccine versus placebo. These receptors all come from a person between 18 and 60 years old who received the Ad26.COV2.S COVID-19 vaccine or a placebo.

The chain links TRBV7-6 to TRBJ2-5; 9 bases match TRBD2. J was trimmed by 6 bases and V by 5 bases; bases with no gene match: 10. The CDR3 loop spans 15 amino acids. Germline assignment: CDR1 SGHVS and CDR2 FNYEAQ. In DNA, the CDR3 is TGTGCCAGCAGCGGATACCCTAGCGGGAAGCAGACCCAGTACTTC. Encoded protein: CASSGYPSGKQTQYF.

The V call is TRBV4-2, the J call TRBJ1-6; D is ambiguous. Trimming removed 2 bases at V and 10 bases at J, with 12 bases between. The V gene's germline CDR1 is LGHNA and CDR2 YNFKEQ. This CDR3 has 14 amino acids. CDR3 in DNA: TGTGCCAGCAGCCAAAATCGGGGTTTCTCACCCCTCCACTTT. Translation: CASSQNRGFSPLHF.

The chain links TRBV7-9 to TRBJ2-1, with 10 bases fitting TRBD2. CDR3 length: 15 residues. V was pared by 0 bases and J by 7 bases, with 3 bases of the junction left unmatched. CDR1 and CDR2 (germline): SEHNR, FQNEAQ (reference sequence). The CDR3 region is CASSLALAGDNEQFF. CDR3 sequence (DNA): TGTGCCAGCAGCTTAGCCCTAGCGGGAGATAATGAGCAGTTCTTC.

The V call is TRBV6-1, the J call TRBJ1-5; D not resolved. V was shortened by 4 bases and J by 0 bases, with 13 bases between the two germline ends. This CDR3 is built from 16 residues. Per germline, CDR1 MNHNS and CDR2 SASEGT. CDR3 sequence reads: CASSVSVYYSNQPQHF. CDR3 coding DNA: TGTGCCAGCAGTGTGAGCGTGTACTATAGCAATCAGCCCCAGCATTTT.

This chain links TRBV4-3 with TRBJ1-4; 12 bases are shared with TRBD1. The ends lost 2 bases at V and 8 bases at J; junction bases unmatched: 12. Germline lookup yields CDR1 LGHNA and CDR2 YSLEER. The CDR3 has 18 amino acids. The CDR3 sequence is CASSQHRDRGRSKEKLFF. CDR3 DNA sequence: TGCGCCAGCAGCCAACACCGGGACAGGGGGCGGTCGAAAGAAAAACTGTTTTTT.

This clone was recorded at least ten times. Other nucleotide sequences in the sample specify the same CDR3. V gene TRBV9 combines with J gene TRBJ1-1, with TRBD1 as a possible D gene (5 bases). Germline assignment: CDR1 SGDLS and CDR2 YYNGEE. This CDR3 has 13 amino acids. Trimming took 0 bases from V and 4 from J, leaving 7 bases between them. The DNA of the CDR3 is TGTGCCAGCAGCGTAGGGGACGGCACTGAAGCTTTCTTT. Translation: CASSVGDGTEAFF.

The J gene is TRBJ2-7, the V gene TRBV6-4, with 9 bases lining up with TRBD1. Germline values: CDR1 MRHNA, CDR2 SNTAGT. V was pared by 5 bases and J by 4 bases, with 3 bases of the junction left unmatched. The CDR3 totals 13 residues. CDR3 protein: CASSRDRGYEQYF. The CDR3, as DNA: TGTGCCAGCAGTAGAGACAGGGGGTACGAGCAGTACTTC.

As concerns this clone: The identical CDR3 is also encoded by other nucleotide sequences in the sample. The chain carries TRBV28 and TRBJ1-5; the D is unclear. The V and J ends lost 3 bases and 0 bases respectively, with 3 bases between them. Germline CDR1 MDHEN, CDR2 SYDVKM. The CDR3 is made up of 13 amino acids. The CDR3 here is CASSLGSNQPQHF. CDR3 nucleotides: TGTGCCAGCAGTTTGGGTAGCAATCAGCCCCAGCATTTT. Full variable domain (missing parts from reference TRBV28 and TRBJ1-5): DVKVTQSSRYLVKRTGEKVFLECVQDMDHENMFWYRQDPGLGLRLIYFSYDVKMKEKGDIPEGYSVSREKKERFSLILESASTNQTSMYLCASSLGSNQPQHFGDGTRLSIL.

The V gene is TRBV5-4, the J gene TRBJ1-2; possible D gene TRBD1, 6 bases. The CDR3 consists of 16 residues. V shed 1 base and J shed 5 bases, with 18 bases lying between them. The germline gives CDR1 SGHNT, CDR2 YYREEE (reference sequence). CDR3 protein: CASSLSTRQGGYGYTF. The CDR3 nucleotides read TGTGCCAGCAGCTTGTCGACGAGACAAGGGGGGTATGGCTACACCTTC. The whole variable domain, filled in from reference TRBV5-4 and TRBJ1-2, reads ETGVTQSPTHLIKTRGQQVTLRCSSQSGHNTVSWYQQALGQGPQFIFQYYREEENGRGNFPPRFSGLQFPNYSSELNVNALELDDSALYLCASSLSTRQGGYGYTFGSGTRLTVV.

The CDR3 sequence: CASSGRTAATQYF. In DNA form, the CDR3 reads TGCGCCAGTTCCGGTAGGACAGCGGCGACCCAGTACTTC. This chain uses TRBV5-1 with TRBJ2-5, with D possibly matching TRBD1 (6 bases). The CDR3 runs 13 residues. Trimming took 8 bases from V and 7 from J, leaving 18 bases between them. Germline V gene data show CDR1 as SGHRS and CDR2 as YFSETQ.

V and J are TRBV4-1 and TRBJ2-1; D remains unclear. Trimming removed 8 bases at V and 4 bases at J, with 12 bases between. The CDR3 has 13 residues. Germline loops: CDR1 MGHRA, CDR2 YSYEKL. The CDR3 spells CASVGSGYNEQFF. CDR3 nucleotides: TGCGCCAGCGTAGGGTCCGGGTACAATGAGCAGTTCTTC.

The rearrangement links TRBV5-1 to TRBJ1-1; 7 bases align to TRBD1. CDR1 is SGHRS, CDR2 YFSETQ, per germline. V dropped 7 bases and J dropped 0; count of bases not matched to a gene: 6. The CDR3 runs 14 residues. CDR3 region: CASRQGGMNTEAFF. Written as DNA, the CDR3 is TGCGCCAGCCGACAGGGAGGCATGAACACTGAAGCTTTCTTT.

The chain uses TRBV27 and TRBJ2-1; maybe TRBD1 (5 bases). The germline V gene has CDR1 MNHEY and CDR2 SMNVEV (reference sequence). The CDR3 contains 15 residues. V lost 6 bases and J 5 bases, leaving 17 bases between the germline ends. The CDR3 here is CASSLTDVVHNEQFF. The DNA of the CDR3 is TGTGCCAGCAGCCTGACAGACGTCGTGCACAATGAGCAGTTCTTC.

The chain carries TRBV9 and TRBJ2-1, with a weak D call TRBD2 (6 bases). The CDR3 is 15 amino acids. Germline values: CDR1 SGDLS, CDR2 YYNGEE. Trimming removed 3 bases at V and 0 bases at J, with 10 bases between. The CDR3: CASSAGLISYNEQFF. The CDR3 DNA reads TGTGCCAGCAGCGCAGGACTAATCTCCTACAATGAGCAGTTCTTC.

The count of this clone is one. J is TRBJ2-4 and V is TRBV28, with a possible D match to TRBD2 (5 bases). The CDR3 sequence is 16 residues long. Deletions cut 8 bases from V and 1 base from J, with 18 bases between. From germline, CDR1 is MDHEN and CDR2 SYDVKM. The CDR3 bases are TGTGCCAGCGCACGGGGTTTGTCAAGGGCCAAAAACATTCAGTACTTC. Translating it yields CASARGLSRAKNIQYF. The full variable domain, its missing parts supplied by reference TRBV28 and TRBJ2-4, is DVKVTQSSRYLVKRTGEKVFLECVQDMDHENMFWYRQDPGLGLRLIYFSYDVKMKEKGDIPEGYSVSREKKERFSLILESASTNQTSMYLCASARGLSRAKNIQYFGAGTRLSVL.

As to this clone: One junction end disagrees with the germline gene, perhaps due to a read error. This chain links TRBV20-1 with TRBJ1-1; D is uncertain. The CDR3 contains 10 residues. Germline CDR1 DFQATT, CDR2 SNEGSKA (reference sequence). The CDR3: CSPRTWEAFF. The CDR3 bases are TGCAGTCCTAGAACGTGGGAAGCTTTCTTT.

This clone was seen a handful of times. This chain connects TRBV9 to TRBJ2-2; D may correspond to TRBD1 or TRBD2 (5 bases each). The length of the CDR3 is 14 residues. Trimming took off 5 bases at V and 6 bases at J, with 14 bases between the two ends. Germline lookup yields CDR1 SGDLS and CDR2 YYNGEE. The CDR3 coding sequence is TGTGCCAGCAGTCCCCCGACGGGGCCCGGGGAGCTGTTTTTT. This encodes CASSPPTGPGELFF.

The rearrangement uses TRBV27 and TRBJ2-6, with 8 bases identical to TRBD1. The CDR3 covers 17 residues. Germline V gene sequence: CDR1 MNHEY, CDR2 SMNVEV (reference sequence). The V segment lost 9 bases and the J segment 0 bases; nucleotides outside the gene matches: 10. The CDR3 here is CARPGGTGSSGANVLTF. DNA for the CDR3: TGTGCCAGACCGGGCGGGACAGGATCCTCTGGGGCCAACGTCCTGACTTTC.

This clone came up once. This chain uses TRBV7-2 with TRBJ2-7, with 12 nucleotides matching TRBD2. Germline V gives CDR1 SGHTA, CDR2 FQGNSA. There are 15 residues in the CDR3. The V and J ends lost 5 bases and 2 bases, in that order; junction bases with no gene match: 4. CDR3 bases: TGTGCCAGCAGCCCGACTAGCGGGAGAACCTACGAGCAGTACTTC. Translating gives CASSPTSGRTYEQYF.

V and J are TRBV15 and TRBJ2-1; D is uncertain. V was cut by 0 bases and J by 0 bases, with 12 bases left in between. The CDR3 has 17 residues. Germline V gene data show CDR1 as LNHNV and CDR2 as YYDKDF (reference sequence). Written as DNA, the CDR3 is TGTGCCACCAGCAGAGACCCCTGGTTAGACTCCTACAATGAGCAGTTCTTC. Translation: CATSRDPWLDSYNEQFF.

V and J are TRBV6-5 and TRBJ2-2, with D possibly TRBD2 on 5 matching bases. Trimming stripped 5 bases from V and 5 bases from J, with 12 bases between. Germline CDR1 and CDR2: MNHEY and SVGAGI. CDR3 size: 14 residues. This CDR3 is CASSPRRGTGELFF. The DNA for the CDR3 is TGTGCCAGCAGTCCCCGACGGGGAACCGGGGAGCTGTTTTTT.

In this sample, this clone turned up a few times. The chain carries TRBV6-7 and TRBJ1-5, with unresolved D. TRBV6-7 is an ORF, with its function uncertain. The CDR3 covers 13 residues. V lost 7 bases to trimming and J lost 3 bases, with 10 bases between them. CDR3 sequence (DNA): TGTGCCAGCATTGGGGTCGACAATCAGCCCCAGCATTTT. Amino acids: CASIGVDNQPQHF.

The CDR3 region is CASSPRTGVLDEQYF. The CDR3 DNA reads as TGTGCCAGTAGTCCCCGGACAGGGGTTTTGGATGAGCAGTACTTC. The chain links TRBV19 to TRBJ2-7, with 9 bases identical to TRBD1. Germline lookup yields CDR1 LNHDA and CDR2 SQIVND (reference sequence). CDR3 length: 15 residues. With 5 bases clipped from V and 7 bases from J, the junction kept 12 bases outside the gene matches.

This clone was detected only a few times. The chain is built from TRBV5-5 and TRBJ2-1, with TRBD1 matching 9 bases. The J segment lost 8 bases and the V segment lost 7 bases, leaving 10 bases of the junction unmatched. The germline V gene has CDR1 SGHKS and CDR2 YYEKEE (reference sequence). CDR3 length equals 14 residues. This chain's CDR3 is CASCLGTGNHEQFF. The CDR3 DNA is TGTGCCAGCTGCCTTGGGACAGGGAACCATGAGCAGTTCTTC.